This T cell receptor (beta chain) is drawn from a study of beta chain features in type 1 diabetes. CDR3 length: 13 amino acids. Trimming took 2 bases from V and 5 from J, leaving 9 bases between them. The germline V gene encodes CDR1 KGHSH and CDR2 LQKENI. The study, taken as a whole, reports: Amplification by PCR could prefer shorter templates, with the same effect in patients and controls. More deletions and fewer insertions at VDJ junctions were seen in type 1 diabetes patients.

Only one count was recorded for this clone. Its antigen is currently unknown. Distinct nucleotide sequences in the sample also encode this CDR3. Sequenced material consisted of expressed TCRB transcripts (all of the isolated RNA was reverse transcribed). Here immunoSEQ multiplex PCR was the method, and the copy in TCRdb shows in-frame clones only, minus some. The sample yields fewer than 400,000 clones, roughly 8% seen once. The chain joins TRBV18 to TRBJ1-2; D is ambiguous. Sequences were obtained from central memory CD4+ T cells from blood. This TCR was sampled from a woman aged 18 to 35 in good health. CDR3 residues: CASSPTTEYGYTF. DNA for the CDR3: TGTGCCAGCTCACCAACGACGGAGTATGGCTACACCTTC.